This entry lists 7 T cell receptor beta chains sequenced from one sample in a study of blood T cells in healthy people across ages. The second PCR ran roughly 7 to 12 cycles with a sample-barcoded 5' primer and J-beta primers. TCRdb used MiXCR to reprocess the 5' RACE reads, holding one entry per CDR3 protein. The data show about 840,000 distinct CDR3 sequences, with around 29% seen just once and approximately 10% held by the top ten. The same specimen was also included in a second study, on T cells of mothers and their children.

What was sequenced was blood. The receptors were sampled from a woman aged 40-49 years in good health.

V gene TRBV24-1 combines with J gene TRBJ2-3; either TRBD1 or TRBD2 may fit D (6 bases each). Germline V CDR1 and CDR2: KGHDR, SFDVKD. The CDR3 extends over 14 amino acids. The CDR3 loop reads CALGETRGADTQYF. The CDR3 DNA sequence: TGTGCTTTAGGGGAGACTAGGGGGGCAGATACGCAGTATTTT.

This clonotype was detected a few times. This chain joins TRBV5-4 and TRBJ2-1; D may correspond to TRBD1 or TRBD2 (5 bases each). This CDR3 spans 16 amino acids. Per the germline V gene, CDR1 is SGHNT and CDR2 is YYREEE (reference sequence). V lost 3 bases and J 1 base, leaving 14 bases between the germline ends. CDR3 loop: CASSWDPYKSYNEQFF. The DNA for the CDR3 is TGTGCCAGCAGCTGGGACCCCTACAAATCCTACAATGAGCAGTTCTTC.

This sequence joins TRBV5-1 and TRBJ1-1; D is possibly TRBD1 (5 bases). Germline CDR1 and CDR2: SGHRS and YFSETQ. The CDR3 covers 15 residues. The germline V and J ends were trimmed by 4 bases and 5 bases, with 18 bases remaining between them. The chain's CDR3 is CASSPDGAGGTEAFF. The CDR3 DNA reads TGCGCCAGCAGCCCGGACGGGGCAGGAGGGACTGAAGCTTTCTTT. Together with reference TRBV5-1 and TRBJ1-1, the CDR3 gives the full variable domain: KAGVTQTPRYLIKTRGQQVTLSCSPISGHRSVSWYQQTPGQGLQFLFEYFSETQRNKGNFPGRFSGRQFSNSRSEMNVSTLELGDSALYLCASSPDGAGGTEAFFGQGTRLTVV.

The sample holds one count of this clonotype. Sequence at one end of the junction differs from germline and may be a read error. This rearrangement joins TRBV6-5 to TRBJ2-7; D is perhaps TRBD1 (6 bases). CDR1 is MNHEY and CDR2 is SVGAGI in the germline V gene. The CDR3 runs to 12 residues. DNA for the CDR3: TGTGCCGGCAGAGGACAGTTCTACGAGCAGTACTTC. Amino acids: CAGRGQFYEQYF.

This clonotype was found a few times. The chain couples TRBV28 to TRBJ2-1, with 9 positions matching TRBD1. Germline CDR1 MDHEN, CDR2 SYDVKM. The CDR3 is 15 residues long. Trimming took 10 bases from V and 6 from J; bases not matched to a gene: 13. In DNA, the CDR3 is TGTGCCATCGACTCTCGGGACAGGGCGTTCAATGAGCAGTTCTTC. Amino acids: CAIDSRDRAFNEQFF. The full variable domain, completed using reference TRBV28 and TRBJ2-1, is DVKVTQSSRYLVKRTGEKVFLECVQDMDHENMFWYRQDPGLGLRLIYFSYDVKMKEKGDIPEGYSVSREKKERFSLILESASTNQTSMYLCAIDSRDRAFNEQFFGPGTRLTVL.

CDR3 region: CASSGTGGGGYTF. CDR3 nucleotide sequence: TGTGCCAGCAGCGGGACAGGGGGCGGCGGCTACACCTTC. The chain carries TRBV12-3 or TRBV12-4 and TRBJ1-2, with 12 bases matching TRBD1. This CDR3 is 13 amino acids long. V trimming: 6 bases; J trimming: 8 bases; junction bases outside the gene matches: 4.

The chain uses TRBV5-8 and TRBJ1-2, with TRBD1 as a possible D gene (6 bases). This CDR3 has 16 amino acids. With 0 bases removed from V and 0 bases from J, the gap between germline ends came to 12 bases. The V gene's germline CDR1 is SGHTS and CDR2 YDEGEE. In DNA, the CDR3 is TGTGCCAGCAGCTTGGCGGGGTGGGGGCCTAACTATGGCTACACCTTC. Encoded protein: CASSLAGWGPNYGYTF.